The T cell receptor (beta chain) under discussion was sequenced for a study of blood T cell repertoires in COVID-19. Across the whole study: The study drew acute and convalescent COVID-19 samples from the United States, Italy and Spain. PBMCs, B-cell-depleted T cells, or T cells provided the cDNA or gDNA that made up the material.

Between the trimmed V and J ends, which lost 0 bases and 5 bases, there was a span of 13 bases. Germline loops: CDR1 ENHRY, CDR2 SYGVKD. The length of the CDR3 is 15 residues. In the original analysis: Reference gene primer amplification yielded estimated nucleated cell counts. Only in-frame clones appear in the TCRdb table, and some are missing; sequencing was by immunoSEQ multiplex PCR. The V and J calls and clone size are taken from that table; D and trimming were inferred from the DNA. The table has 150,000 to 200,000 clones, roughly nine tenths seen once; the top ten hold 2.5% to 4%. The V and J genes are TRBV10-3 and TRBJ1-2; maybe TRBD1 (5 bases). This receptor was obtained from a man aged 70-80 years with acute or convalescent COVID-19. The sequenced sample was peripheral blood. CDR3 in amino acids: CAISESISRAYGYTF. In DNA, the CDR3 is TGTGCCATCAGTGAGTCGATCAGCAGGGCTTATGGCTACACCTTC.